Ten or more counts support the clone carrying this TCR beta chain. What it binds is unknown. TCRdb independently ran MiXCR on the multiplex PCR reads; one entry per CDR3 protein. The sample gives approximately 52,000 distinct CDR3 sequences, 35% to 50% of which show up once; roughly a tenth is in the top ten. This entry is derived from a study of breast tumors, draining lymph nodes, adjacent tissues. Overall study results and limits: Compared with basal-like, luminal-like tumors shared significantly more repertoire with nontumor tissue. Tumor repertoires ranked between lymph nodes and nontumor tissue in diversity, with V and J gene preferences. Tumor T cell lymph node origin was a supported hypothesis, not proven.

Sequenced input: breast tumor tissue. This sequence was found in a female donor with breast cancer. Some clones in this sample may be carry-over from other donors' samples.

In DNA, the CDR3 is TGTGCCAGCAGCTTAACGGTTGTCACTGAAGCTTTCTTT. Translated, it gives CASSLTVVTEAFF. This chain joins TRBV7-9 and TRBJ1-1, with D uncertain. Germline V gene lookup returns CDR1 SEHNR and CDR2 FQNEAQ (reference sequence). The V and J ends lost 2 bases and 4 bases respectively, with 8 bases between them. The CDR3 contains 13 residues. Combining the CDR3 with reference TRBV7-9 and TRBJ1-1 gives the whole variable domain DTGVSQNPRHKITKRGQNVTFRCDPISEHNRLYWYRQTLGQGPEFLTYFQNEAQLEKSRLLSDRFSAERPKGSFSTLEIQRTEQGDSAMYLCASSLTVVTEAFFGQGTRLTVV.